Listed here are 22 T cell receptor beta chains from one sample, sequenced in a study of cytomegalovirus exposure and HLA in healthy donors. Use of 60 Vbeta and 13 Jbeta primers characterized the PCR. This table comes from immunoSEQ multiplex PCR, and its TCRdb copy is limited to in-frame clones, with some not included. Among roughly 140,000 clones, around 79% were seen once, and the ten largest hold about 0.64%. Sequencing was performed on PBMCs. The source is a male donor in good health and CMV-seronegative.

This clone was seen a few times. The V call is TRBV5-1, the J call TRBJ2-2, with D possibly TRBD1 on 6 matching bases. Per the germline V gene, CDR1 is SGHRS and CDR2 is YFSETQ. V lost 0 bases to trimming and J lost 2 bases, with 11 bases between them. There are 16 residues in the CDR3. CDR3 DNA: TGCGCCAGCAGCTTGGAAAGGACAGCCAACACCGGGGAGCTGTTTTTT. It specifies CASSLERTANTGELFF.

The chain employs TRBV11-3 and TRBJ2-1; 15 bases are shared with TRBD2. From germline, CDR1 is SGHNT and CDR2 YENEEA. V lost 5 bases and J lost 8; bases outside the gene matches: 7. CDR3 length equals 16 residues. CDR3 sequence (DNA): TGTGCCAGCAGCCCTAGGACTAGCGGGGGGGCAGATGAGCAGTTCTTC. The encoded protein is CASSPRTSGGADEQFF.

In DNA, the CDR3 is TGTGCCAGCAGTGAAAATTGGCTGGAGACCCAGTACTTC. The encoded protein is CASSENWLETQYF. This chain uses TRBV6-1 with TRBJ2-5, with D uncertain. The CDR3 totals 13 residues. Germline-derived CDR1 and CDR2 are MNHNS and SASEGT. The V end was cut by 2 bases, the J end by 5 bases, with 9 bases between.

J is TRBJ1-2 and V is TRBV25-1; D might be TRBD1 (5 bases). V was clipped by 2 bases and J by 7 bases, with 14 bases between them. The germline gives CDR1 MGHDK, CDR2 SYGVNS. This CDR3 is built from 14 residues. For the CDR3, the DNA is TGTGCCAGCAGTGAAACCTGGGGCGATAGTGGCTACACCTTC. Translated: CASSETWGDSGYTF.

V and J are TRBV10-3 and TRBJ1-1; D remains ambiguous. This CDR3 region has 13 residues. Germline CDR1 ENHRY, CDR2 SYGVKD. Trimming removed 0 bases from V and 5 bases from J, with 7 bases in between. The CDR3 protein is CAISESEGTEAFF. DNA for the CDR3: TGTGCCATCAGTGAGTCTGAGGGAACTGAAGCTTTCTTT.

The chain recombines TRBV2 with TRBJ1-3; D ambiguous. The V end was cut by 5 bases, the J end by 4 bases, with 9 bases between. The CDR3 consists of 13 residues. CDR1 is SNHLY and CDR2 is FYNNEI in the germline V gene. Here the CDR3 DNA reads TGTGCCAGCAGTTCCTCCCTGGGAAACACCATATATTTT. Protein: CASSSSLGNTIYF.

A few counts support this clone. The chain links TRBV11-2 to TRBJ2-7, with TRBD2 matching over 10 bases. V trimming: 5 bases; J trimming: 1 base; junction bases outside the gene matches: 11. In germline, CDR1 is SGHAT, CDR2 FQNNGV. The CDR3 has 17 residues. The DNA for the CDR3 is TGTGCCAGCAGCATGAGCGGGAGGGCCTCTCTTTCCTACGAGCAGTACTTC. Translation: CASSMSGRASLSYEQYF.

The chain is built from TRBV29-1 and TRBJ2-3, with 12 bases aligning to TRBD2. Germline V gene sequence: CDR1 SQVTM, CDR2 ANQGSEA. The CDR3 spans 17 residues. V gave up 3 bases and J gave up 3 bases; unmatched junction bases: 10. The CDR3 coding sequence is TGCAGCGTTGATCGGCTAGCGGGAGGGCCAGTAACAGATACGCAGTATTTT. The encoded protein is CSVDRLAGGPVTDTQYF.

In its sample, this clone was seen a few times. The V gene is TRBV7-2, the J gene TRBJ2-3, with 10 bases fitting TRBD2. CDR1 SGHTA and CDR2 FQGNSA come from the germline V gene. This CDR3 contains 18 residues. V was pared by 0 bases and J by 2 bases, with 8 bases of the junction left unmatched. CDR3 in amino acids: CASSLAPQREGLTDTQYF. The CDR3, as DNA: TGTGCCAGCAGCTTAGCACCTCAGCGGGAGGGCCTCACAGATACGCAGTATTTT.

V gene TRBV5-1 combines with J gene TRBJ2-5, with 8 bases that match TRBD2. Per the germline V gene, CDR1 is SGHRS and CDR2 is YFSETQ. The CDR3 sequence is 15 residues long. J gave up 2 bases and V 1 base, and 4 bases lay outside the gene matches. The CDR3 is CASSLLAGYQETQYF. The CDR3 coding sequence is TGCGCCAGCAGCTTGTTAGCGGGATATCAAGAGACCCAGTACTTC.

The V gene is TRBV7-6, the J gene TRBJ2-7; TRBD2 matches 10 bases. The germline V gene has CDR1 SGHVS and CDR2 FNYEAQ. The CDR3 is 15 residues long. Losses at the gene ends were 5 bases for V and 6 bases for J; bases not matched to a gene: 10. CDR3 nucleotides: TGTGCCAGCAGCCCACTAGCGGGGCTTTGGCTCGAGCAGTACTTC. The encoded protein is CASSPLAGLWLEQYF.

The CDR3 is CASSRGLAGGETQYF. For the CDR3, the DNA is TGTGCCAGCAGCCGCGGACTAGCGGGAGGGGAGACCCAGTACTTC. This chain joins TRBV7-9 and TRBJ2-5, with 15 positions matching TRBD2. The CDR3 has 15 amino acids. J gave up 5 bases and V 5 bases, and 3 bases lay outside the gene matches. The germline V gene encodes CDR1 SEHNR and CDR2 FQNEAQ (reference sequence).

The genes are TRBV7-9 and TRBJ2-7, with 11 bases fitting TRBD2. The CDR3 covers 15 residues. V gave up 4 bases and J gave up 2 bases; unmatched junction bases: 4. Germline V CDR1 and CDR2: SEHNR, FQNEAQ (reference sequence). DNA of the CDR3: TGTGCCAGCAGCTCCGGGACTAGCGGACCCTACGAGCAGTACTTC. Encoded protein: CASSSGTSGPYEQYF.

The sample holds a few counts of this clone. The rearrangement joins TRBV9 to TRBJ1-1; D is unresolved. The V gene lost 4 bases and the J gene lost 5 bases, with 18 bases spanning the gap. Germline CDR1 is SGDLS and CDR2 is YYNGEE. The CDR3 covers 15 residues. CDR3 DNA: TGTGCCAGCAGCCCTTCACCCTGGGCGGGGACTGAAGCTTTCTTT. Amino acids: CASSPSPWAGTEAFF.

The CDR3 sequence is CASSLVRSFGNYGYTF. The CDR3 bases are TGTGCCAGCAGCTTAGTACGTAGTTTCGGGAACTATGGCTACACCTTC. The chain uses TRBV11-2 and TRBJ1-2; no firm D call. Germline V gives CDR1 SGHAT, CDR2 FQNNGV. CDR3 length equals 16 residues. Trimming removed 1 base from V and 2 bases from J, with 14 bases in between.

The V and J genes are TRBV30 and TRBJ1-1, with 7 bases identical to TRBD1. The CDR3 is 14 amino acids. Trimming cost V 2 bases and J 8 bases; bases outside gene matches: 11. Germline loops: CDR1 GTSNPN, CDR2 SVGIG (reference sequence). CDR3 in amino acids: CAWSKGRQGIEAFF. The CDR3 region has the DNA TGTGCCTGGAGTAAGGGCCGACAGGGTATAGAAGCTTTCTTT.

The chain employs TRBV19 and TRBJ2-2; D may be TRBD2 (6 bases). Trimming took off 3 bases at V and 0 bases at J, with 20 bases between the two ends. Germline values: CDR1 LNHDA, CDR2 SQIVND (reference sequence). CDR3 length: 19 residues. For the CDR3, the DNA is TGTGCCAGTAGTATGGGGCGGGACGGCCCTCCGACGAACACCGGGGAGCTGTTTTTT. It specifies CASSMGRDGPPTNTGELFF. Full variable domain (rest looked up from reference TRBV19 and TRBJ2-2): DGGITQSPKYLFRKEGQNVTLSCEQNLNHDAMYWYRQDPGQGLRLIYYSQIVNDFQKGDIAEGYSVSREKKESFPLTVTSAQKNPTAFYLCASSMGRDGPPTNTGELFFGEGSRLTVL.

The chain couples TRBV7-2 to TRBJ1-2; a weak D match, TRBD1 (5 bases). There are 14 residues in the CDR3. The germline V gene has CDR1 SGHTA and CDR2 FQGNSA. V lost 0 bases to trimming and J lost 2 bases, with 7 bases between them. For the CDR3, the DNA is TGTGCCAGCAGCTTAGCTAGACAGAACTATGGCTACACCTTC. Its translation: CASSLARQNYGYTF.

The rearrangement links TRBV2 to TRBJ2-6, with 7 bases lining up with TRBD2. The J segment lost 3 bases and the V segment lost 7 bases, leaving 3 bases of the junction unmatched. CDR1 SNHLY and CDR2 FYNNEI come from the germline V gene. The CDR3 length is 14 residues. The CDR3 loop reads CASTAGVGANVLTF. CDR3 DNA sequence: TGTGCCAGCACCGCGGGAGTTGGGGCCAACGTCCTGACTTTC.

This clone was seen only a few times. This sequence joins TRBV30 and TRBJ2-3; 12 bases are a match to TRBD2. Germline V gene data show CDR1 as GTSNPN and CDR2 as SVGIG (reference sequence). V gave up 5 bases and J gave up 0 bases; unmatched junction bases: 3. The CDR3 has 15 amino acids. The CDR3: CAWGLAGSSTDTQYF. The DNA of the CDR3 is TGTGCCTGGGGACTAGCGGGGTCTAGCACAGATACGCAGTATTTT.

This clone was seen more than once but under ten times. V is TRBV2 and J is TRBJ2-3; perhaps TRBD1 as D (6 bases). In germline, CDR1 is SNHLY, CDR2 FYNNEI. The CDR3 length is 14 residues. Trimming pared 8 bases from V and 2 bases from J, leaving 14 bases between. CDR3 residues: CASARGTITDTQYF. In nucleotides, the CDR3 is TGTGCCAGCGCCAGGGGAACTATCACAGATACGCAGTATTTT.

The V gene is TRBV15, the J gene TRBJ2-7; 7 positions match TRBD1. V shed 2 bases, J shed 7 bases, and the junction held 8 bases outside the gene matches. From germline, CDR1 is LNHNV and CDR2 YYDKDF (reference sequence). CDR3 length: 14 residues. The CDR3: CATSRTGDLWEQYF. DNA for the CDR3: TGTGCCACCAGCAGAACAGGGGACCTATGGGAGCAGTACTTC.